This T cell receptor beta chain derives from a study of shared clonotypes between healthy human individuals. As for the study in general: Those who served as donors were a couple of women and three men between the ages of 18 and 49.

Splitting of each subset's genomic DNA was done evenly across several immunoSEQ plates. Profiled with immunoSEQ multiplex PCR; TCRdb holds only in-frame clones, not every one. The sample lists approximately 1.5 million clones, just under 99% occurring once. There are 16 residues in the CDR3. Deletions cut 0 bases from V and 6 bases from J, with 14 bases between. CDR1 is MNHEY, CDR2 SVGAGI, per germline. The chain uses TRBV6-5 and TRBJ1-4, with a tentative D call TRBD1 (5 bases). The source material was naive CD4+ T cells sorted from blood. Subset in this sample: CD45RA+ positively selected. The sequence was obtained from a man between 25 and 39 years old in good health. CDR3 sequence reads: CASSYSSTTAYEKLFF. DNA of the CDR3: TGTGCCAGCAGTTACTCCTCGACGACAGCATATGAAAAACTGTTTTTT.